This TCR beta chain derives from a study of kidney transplant recipient with SARS-CoV-2 infection. This clonotype was seen repeatedly, ten times or more. Germline V CDR1 and CDR2: SGHNT, YYREEE (reference sequence). With V trimmed by 2 bases and J by 5 bases, 6 bases remained unmatched. This CDR3 contains 18 residues. TCRdb re-called the reads with MiXCR, one entry per CDR3 protein. The data contain 200,000 to 250,000 distinct CDR3 sequences, more than 25% of them singletons. This sequence originates from a male patient aged 25 to 39 who had COVID-19 and was a kidney transplant recipient. The graft donor may have given rise to some T cells. The material was a blood sample, obtained at baseline and on approximately day 120 from a kidney transplant recipient. The chain links TRBV5-4 to TRBJ2-2, with TRBD2 identical over 16 bases. The CDR3: CASSLLGTSGGVTGELFF. The CDR3 nucleotides read TGTGCCAGCAGCTTACTCGGGACTAGCGGGGGGGTGACCGGGGAGCTGTTTTTT.